This TCR beta chain was retrieved from a study of T cell responses to AZD1222 COVID-19 vaccine (dated by TCRdb to about 2021). For context, the study as a whole: Because spike-specific TCR depth and breadth did not differ between the two schedules, AZD1222 recipients who got a second dose at roughly 4 weeks were pooled with those who got a second dose at roughly 12 weeks. A total of 233 trial participants underwent TCR sequencing, of whom roughly 210 had received two doses of AZD1222 and some 25 had received two doses of the MenACWY control vaccine. Trial participants were enrolled by age into 18-55, 56-69 and 70-plus year subgroups, with approximately 160, 26 and 62 TCR-sequenced participants respectively. Results the study describes overall, beyond this receptor: The 56-69-year group was small, and its depth increase did not reach significance, likely because of low power. Conclusions about previously exposed vaccinees are limited because only five to seven AZD1222 recipients were SARS-CoV-2 seropositive at baseline. Reportedly, close to half of the unique spike-specific TCRs recognized epitopes lying outside the regions that are mutated in the B.1.351 and B.1.1.7 variants. Vaccine-associated CD4 TCRs spanned the whole spike protein, with dominant responses in regions 160-218 and 743-854. Participants were mostly white British and included more females than males, and it was suggested by the authors that clonal diversity may have been underestimated. Because no day 14 peak-response samples were available, the repertoires could be characterized only after the peak T cell response. After two AZD1222 doses, both the breadth and the depth of spike-specific TCRs were significantly higher than at day 0 and than in MenACWY recipients.

This sample's time point label indicates: baseline before first vaccination. Vaccinee samples came from UK trials COV001 and COV002, including a single-blind randomized controlled phase 2/3 trial of AZD1222 (ChAdOx1 nCoV-19) in healthy adults. For TCRbeta chain sequencing, PBMC samples from trial participants were taken at day 0 and at day 28 after the second dose. The CDR3 regions of human TCRbeta chains were analyzed by immunosequencing. The authors' pipeline ran thus. TCRs in the repertoires were matched against a reference library of SARS-CoV-2-specific TCRs that had been generated with the MIRA antigen-specificity platform. Breadth was defined as the fraction of unique TCRs that were SARS-CoV-2-associated. Depth was defined as the fraction of total T cells that were SARS-CoV-2-associated. Using the MIRA data, every spike-specific TCR was mapped to the spike region that the TCR reacted to and assigned to either a CD4 or a CD8 class. Log10-transformed breadth and depth values were compared by one-way ANOVA with Sidak's multiple comparisons tests. This immuneACCESS table, as held by TCRdb, lists in-frame sequences with V and J called but not all clones. Of the missing ones, under half trace to an unresolved V gene in checked studies; the others have no known cause. V, J and clone size reflect that table, while D and trimming were determined from the DNA. Counted in this sample were roughly 120,000 clones; roughly nine tenths of them appeared once. The top ten clonotypes cover roughly 4.1% of the sample.

Concerning this clone: This clone's antigen is unknown. It has no much larger one-base neighbor in the sample; base qualities were not kept.

This clonotype was obtained from an adult in good health. Sequenced material: peripheral blood, taken on day 0 of AZD1222 vaccination.

CDR3 sequence: CASSGDSPLHF. The sequenced DNA: TGTGCCAGCAGCGGGGATTCACCCCTCCACTTT. The V gene is TRBV12-3 or TRBV12-4 and the J gene is TRBJ1-6, with the D gene too uncertain to name. V is shortened by 6 bases, J by 8 bases, and the region joining them spans 5 bases. Taken from cysteine to phenylalanine, the CDR3 has 11 residues. The retained sequence is limited to the CDR3, 33 bases, with the frame set at the first base.